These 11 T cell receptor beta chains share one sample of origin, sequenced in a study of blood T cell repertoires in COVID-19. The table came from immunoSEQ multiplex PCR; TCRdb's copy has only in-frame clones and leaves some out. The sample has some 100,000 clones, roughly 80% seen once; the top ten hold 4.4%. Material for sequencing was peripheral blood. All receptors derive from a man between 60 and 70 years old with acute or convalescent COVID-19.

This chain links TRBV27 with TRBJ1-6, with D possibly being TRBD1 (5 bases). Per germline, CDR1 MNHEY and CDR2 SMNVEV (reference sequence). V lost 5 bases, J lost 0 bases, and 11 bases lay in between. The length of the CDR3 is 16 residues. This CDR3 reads CASSADSRSYNSPLHF. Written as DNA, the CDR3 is TGTGCCAGCAGTGCCGACAGCCGCTCCTATAATTCACCCCTCCACTTT.

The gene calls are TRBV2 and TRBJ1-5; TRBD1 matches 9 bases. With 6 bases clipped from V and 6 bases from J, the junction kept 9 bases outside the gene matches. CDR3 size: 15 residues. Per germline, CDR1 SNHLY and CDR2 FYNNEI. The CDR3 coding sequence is TGTGCCAGCAGGGAGGACAGGGGTTGGAGTCAGCCCCAGCATTTT. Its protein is CASREDRGWSQPQHF.

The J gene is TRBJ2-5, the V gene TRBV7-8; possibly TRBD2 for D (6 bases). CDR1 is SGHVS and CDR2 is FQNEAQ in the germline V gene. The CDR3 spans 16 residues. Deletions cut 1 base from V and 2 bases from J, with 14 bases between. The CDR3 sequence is CASSLGRVREQETQYF. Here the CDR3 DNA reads TGTGCCAGCAGCTTAGGGAGGGTGCGGGAACAAGAGACCCAGTACTTC.

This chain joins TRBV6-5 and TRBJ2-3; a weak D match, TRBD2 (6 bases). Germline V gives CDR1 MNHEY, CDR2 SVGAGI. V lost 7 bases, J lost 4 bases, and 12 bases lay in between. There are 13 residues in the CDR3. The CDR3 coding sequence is TGTGCCAGCACCCGGTGGGAGGCAGATACGCAGTATTTT. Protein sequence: CASTRWEADTQYF.

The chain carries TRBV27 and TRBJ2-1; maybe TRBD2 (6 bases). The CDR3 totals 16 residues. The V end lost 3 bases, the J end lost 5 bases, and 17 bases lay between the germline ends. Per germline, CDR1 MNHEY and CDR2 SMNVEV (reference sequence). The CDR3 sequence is CASSFQVGGIDNEQFF. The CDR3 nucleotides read TGTGCCAGCAGTTTTCAAGTGGGCGGGATTGACAATGAGCAGTTCTTC.

This CDR3 reads CASSLAVTSSYNEQFF. The DNA of the CDR3 is TGTGCCAGCAGCTTGGCAGTGACTAGCTCCTACAATGAGCAGTTCTTC. The V and J genes are TRBV5-8 and TRBJ2-1, with D possibly TRBD2 on 6 matching bases. Trimming removed 0 bases from V and 0 bases from J, with 10 bases in between. CDR1 is SGHTS and CDR2 is YDEGEE in the germline V gene. The CDR3 is 16 residues long.

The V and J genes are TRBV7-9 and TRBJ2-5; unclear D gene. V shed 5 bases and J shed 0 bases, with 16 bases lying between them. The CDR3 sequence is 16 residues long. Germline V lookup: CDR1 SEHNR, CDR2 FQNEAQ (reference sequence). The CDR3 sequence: CASSPLTSTHQETQYF. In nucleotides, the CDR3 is TGTGCCAGCAGCCCACTGACATCGACCCACCAAGAGACCCAGTACTTC.

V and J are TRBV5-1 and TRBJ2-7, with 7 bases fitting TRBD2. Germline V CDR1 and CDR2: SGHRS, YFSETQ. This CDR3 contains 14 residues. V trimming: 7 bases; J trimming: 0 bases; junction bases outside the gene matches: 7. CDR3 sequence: CASGSGLSSYEQYF. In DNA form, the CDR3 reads TGCGCCAGCGGTAGCGGGCTTAGCTCCTACGAGCAGTACTTC.

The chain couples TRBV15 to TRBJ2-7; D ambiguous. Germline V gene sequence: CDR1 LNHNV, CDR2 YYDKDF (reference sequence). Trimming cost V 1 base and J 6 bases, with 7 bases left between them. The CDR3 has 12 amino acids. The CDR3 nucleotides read TGTGCCACCAGCAGAGGAAGCGCCGAGCAGTACTTC. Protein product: CATSRGSAEQYF.

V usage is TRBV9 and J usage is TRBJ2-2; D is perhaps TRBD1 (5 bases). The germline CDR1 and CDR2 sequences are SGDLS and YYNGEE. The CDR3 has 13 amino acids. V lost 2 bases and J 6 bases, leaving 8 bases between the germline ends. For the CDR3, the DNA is TGTGCCAGCAGCGTGCAGGGTCCCGGGGAGCTGTTTTTT. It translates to CASSVQGPGELFF.

CDR3 DNA sequence: TGTGCCAGCAGCTTAGATGGGGCTAACACTGAAGCTTTCTTT. It encodes CASSLDGANTEAFF. V gene TRBV7-8 combines with J gene TRBJ1-1; possibly TRBD1 for D (5 bases). Trimming pared 1 base from V and 2 bases from J, leaving 8 bases between. Germline loops: CDR1 SGHVS, CDR2 FQNEAQ. The CDR3 is 14 amino acids.